The next 5 T cell receptor beta chains were all read from a single sample in a study of OX40 agonist ivuxolimab in advanced cancers. Here immunoSEQ multiplex PCR was the method, and the copy in TCRdb shows in-frame clones only, minus some. The sample gives 74,000 or so clones, around 90% of which show up once; 10% is in the top ten. The material sequenced was CD4+ or CD8+ T cells sorted from blood, taken in a trial of the OX40 agonist ivuxolimab. These receptors were obtained from an adult with an advanced solid tumor such as melanoma, head and neck, liver or kidney cancer.

The chain is built from TRBV7-8 and TRBJ2-3; D unresolved. The germline gives CDR1 SGHVS, CDR2 FQNEAQ. The V end was cut by 5 bases, the J end by 1 base, with 10 bases between. The CDR3 spans 14 residues. CDR3 amino acids: CASSPRLGTDTQYF. The DNA of the CDR3 is TGTGCCAGCAGCCCCCGACTCGGCACAGATACGCAGTATTTT.

CDR3 sequence reads: CASSEKGQLPYEQYF. CDR3 nucleotide sequence: TGTGCCAGCAGTGAAAAGGGACAGCTCCCCTACGAGCAGTACTTC. This chain connects TRBV6-9 to TRBJ2-5; TRBD1 matches at 7 bases. The closer fit of TRBJ2-7 to the DNA end suggests the J call may be wrong. The CDR3 contains 15 residues. CDR1 MNHGY and CDR2 SVAAGI come from the germline V gene.

The chain is built from TRBV6-1 and TRBJ2-1; D is uncertain. Looked up from germline, CDR1 is MNHNS and CDR2 is SASEGT. This CDR3 is 12 amino acids long. The V end lost 6 bases, the J end lost 5 bases, and 8 bases lay between the germline ends. CDR3 sequence reads: CASRLVNNEQFF. CDR3 nucleotide sequence: TGTGCCAGCAGGCTGGTTAACAATGAGCAGTTCTTC.

J is TRBJ2-2 and V is TRBV9, with D possibly TRBD1 on 5 matching bases. Germline assignment: CDR1 SGDLS and CDR2 YYNGEE. Trimming pared 7 bases from V and 1 base from J, leaving 8 bases between. This CDR3 is 13 amino acids long. The CDR3 DNA reads as TGTGCCAGCCTCCAGGGGAACACCGGGGAGCTGTTTTTT. Translation gives CASLQGNTGELFF.

This chain uses TRBV7-6 with TRBJ1-3; D remains ambiguous. Germline values: CDR1 SGHVS, CDR2 FNYEAQ. V was cut by 1 base and J by 3 bases, with 13 bases left in between. CDR3 size: 16 residues. The CDR3 DNA sequence: TGTGCCAGCAGCTTAGAGGCGGCGGGCGGTGGAAACACCATATATTTT. This encodes CASSLEAAGGGNTIYF. Based on the CDR3 plus reference TRBV7-6 and TRBJ1-3, the full variable domain is GAGVSQSPRYKVTKRGQDVALRCDPISGHVSLYWYRQALGQGPEFLTYFNYEAQQDKSGLPNDRFSAERPEGSISTLTIQRTEQRDSAMYRCASSLEAAGGGNTIYFGEGSWLTVV.